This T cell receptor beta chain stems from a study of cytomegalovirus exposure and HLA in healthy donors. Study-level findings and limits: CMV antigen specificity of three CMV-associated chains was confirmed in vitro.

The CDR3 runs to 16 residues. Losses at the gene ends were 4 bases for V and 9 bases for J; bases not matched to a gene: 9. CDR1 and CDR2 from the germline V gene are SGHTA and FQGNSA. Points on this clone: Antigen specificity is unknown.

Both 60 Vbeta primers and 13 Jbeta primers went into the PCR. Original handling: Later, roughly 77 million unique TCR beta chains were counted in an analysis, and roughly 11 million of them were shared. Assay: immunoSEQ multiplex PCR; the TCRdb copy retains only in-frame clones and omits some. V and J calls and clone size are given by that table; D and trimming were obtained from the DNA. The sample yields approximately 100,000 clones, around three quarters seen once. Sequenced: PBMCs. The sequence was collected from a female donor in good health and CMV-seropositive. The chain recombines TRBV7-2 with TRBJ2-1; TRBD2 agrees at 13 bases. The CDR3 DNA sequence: TGTGCCAGCAGCTCCCTCCCCGGGACTAGCGGGGCTGAGCAGTTCTTC. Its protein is CASSSLPGTSGAEQFF. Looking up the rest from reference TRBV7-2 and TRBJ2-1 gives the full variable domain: GAGVSQSPSNKVTEKGKDVELRCDPISGHTALYWYRQSLGQGLEFLIYFQGNSAPDKSGLPSDRFSAERTGGSVSTLTIQRTQQEDSAVYLCASSSLPGTSGAEQFFGPGTRLTVL.